Listed below are T cell receptor beta chains from one sample, sequenced in a study of T cells after yellow fever vaccination. Via MiXCR, TCRdb re-called the 5' RACE reads, giving one row per CDR3 protein. This table has 500,000 to 650,000 distinct CDR3 sequences, approximately 16% appearing once. Sequences were derived from PBMCs, sampled 5 days after the first yellow fever vaccination. Every receptor here comes from a man younger than 30 who received the YFV17D yellow fever vaccine. Both conserved end residues are part of each CDR3. Fields, in order: D gene, J gene, clone size, V gene, CDR3 DNA, CDR3 protein. A D gene is named only where the DNA matches it firmly. Some rows mark clone size as missing; the rest say once, few, many or name a class of expanded clone.

- TRBJ2-1 few TRBV7-9 TGTGCCAGCAGTCGGCAGGGGACCCACAATGAGCAGTTCTTC CASSRQGTHNEQFF
- TRBJ2-3 - TRBV18 TGTGCCAGCTCACCTGACGGGCGGGGTGATACGCAGTATTTT CASSPDGRGDTQYF
- TRBJ1-2 few TRBV2 TGTGCCAGCTCTCGGGCTTTCCCCACCGTTTATGGCTACACCTTC CASSRAFPTVYGYTF
- TRBJ1-1 few TRBV5-1 TGCGCCAGCAGGGGCCTCCCCAACCCCCCGAACACTGAAGCTTTCTTT CASRGLPNPPNTEAFF
- TRBJ2-1 - TRBV11-2 TGTGCCACCAGCTTAGATCACTCCGGGACTTCCCGTTACAATGAGCAGTTCTTC CATSLDHSGTSRYNEQFF
- TRBJ2-7 - TRBV29-1 TGCAGCGTTGGAGGGAGACTAGATCCCTACGAGCAGTACTTC CSVGGRLDPYEQYF
- TRBJ1-2 - TRBV6-5 TGTGCCAGCAGTTGCCAGGGGTGCTATGGCTACACCTTC CASSCQGCYGYTF
- TRBJ2-2 - TRBV28 TGTGCCAGCATGTCACAGGAGTACACCGGGGAGCTGTTTTTT CASMSQEYTGELFF
- TRBJ2-3 many TRBV20-1 TGCAGTGCTACCACAGTAACAGATACGCAGTATTTT CSATTVTDTQYF
- TRBJ2-3 - TRBV5-1 TGCGCCAGCAGCTCCCTTGAGGGAGGCACAGATACGCAGTATTTT CASSSLEGGTDTQYF
TRBD2 TRBJ2-3 few TRBV6-5 TGTGCCAGCAGTAACCGTGGGAGGGGCACAGATACGCAGTATTTT CASSNRGRGTDTQYF
- TRBJ2-5 few TRBV19 TGTGCCAGTACTAAAAGCGGAGCCCTAGAGACCCAGTACTTC CASTKSGALETQYF
- TRBJ2-3 - TRBV4-3 TGCGCCAGCAGCCAAGATCTCGGCGGACCCTCTTCTACGCAGTATTTT CASSQDLGGPSSTQYF
- TRBJ2-1 - TRBV4-3 TGCGCCAGCAGCCAAGCCCAGGGAGGATCCTACAATGAGCAGTTCTTC CASSQAQGGSYNEQFF
- TRBJ1-5 many TRBV18 TGTGCCAGCTCCACCGCTGGACACCACAATCAGCCCCAGCATTTT CASSTAGHHNQPQHF
TRBD2 TRBJ2-1 few TRBV24-1 TGTGCCACGAGCGGGGGGGGATACAATGAGCAGTTCTTC CATSGGGYNEQFF
TRBD1 TRBJ2-3 - TRBV4-3 TGCGCCAGCAGCCAACTAGGGGGACAGCTGCAGTATTTT CASSQLGGQLQYF
TRBD2 TRBJ2-5 - TRBV4-2 TGTGCCAGCAGCACCGGGACTAGCGGGGGGCCGACCCAAGAGACCCAGTACTTC CASSTGTSGGPTQETQYF
TRBD1 TRBJ2-3 - TRBV24-1 TGTGCCACCAGTGATTTCCAGGGGGCAGATACGCAGTATTTT CATSDFQGADTQYF
TRBD2 TRBJ2-1 - TRBV24-1 TGTGCCACCAGTGACCCGGGACTAGCGGGGAGGAATGAGCAGTTCTTC CATSDPGLAGRNEQFF
TRBD2 TRBJ2-7 few TRBV27 TGTGCCAGCAGTCGAAACCCTAGCGGGGGGGCGTTGGACGAGCAGTACTTC CASSRNPSGGALDEQYF
- TRBJ2-2 - TRBV6-5 TGTGCCAGCAGTTACCGGACCGGGGAGCTGTTTTTT CASSYRTGELFF
- TRBJ2-5 - TRBV4-2 TGTGCCAGCAGCCAAGATCTCCTTGGTGGGGGGCAAGAGACCCAGTACTTC CASSQDLLGGGQETQYF
- TRBJ2-7 many TRBV30 TGTGCCTGGGGGGACGCCTACGAGCAGTACTTC CAWGDAYEQYF
TRBD1 TRBJ1-2 - TRBV20-1 TGCAGTGCTCCTGACAGGGGGCTATTGGACTATGGCTACACCTTC CSAPDRGLLDYGYTF
- TRBJ2-1 few TRBV12-3/TRBV12-4 TGTGCCAGCAGTTTTGGGGGGAGCCACAATGAGCAGTTCTTC CASSFGGSHNEQFF
TRBD2 TRBJ2-1 - TRBV5-1 TGCGCCAGCAGCTTGGCCAAAGCGGGGGAGATCAATGAGCAGTTCTTC CASSLAKAGEINEQFF
- TRBJ2-3 few TRBV7-2 TGTGCCAGCAGCTGGGGATCACTCACAGATACGCAGTATTTT CASSWGSLTDTQYF
TRBD1 TRBJ2-3 few TRBV14 TGTGCCAGCAGCCTAGATTCCGGGACAGGGAAAAGGGATACGCAGTATTTT CASSLDSGTGKRDTQYF
- TRBJ1-2 few TRBV19 TGTGCCAGTACAACAGGGCGAGGAGGCTACACCTTC CASTTGRGGYTF
TRBD1 TRBJ1-6 - TRBV6-4 TGTGCCAGCAGTGACGGGACAGAGACTTCACCCCTCCACTTT CASSDGTETSPLHF
- TRBJ1-1 - TRBV4-3 TGCGCCAGCAGCCGAGACACAAGGGGTAACACTGAAGCTTTCTTT CASSRDTRGNTEAFF
TRBD1 TRBJ2-1 few TRBV20-1 TGCAGTGCGGGGACAGGACAGGGGGGCAATGAGCAGTTCTTC CSAGTGQGGNEQFF